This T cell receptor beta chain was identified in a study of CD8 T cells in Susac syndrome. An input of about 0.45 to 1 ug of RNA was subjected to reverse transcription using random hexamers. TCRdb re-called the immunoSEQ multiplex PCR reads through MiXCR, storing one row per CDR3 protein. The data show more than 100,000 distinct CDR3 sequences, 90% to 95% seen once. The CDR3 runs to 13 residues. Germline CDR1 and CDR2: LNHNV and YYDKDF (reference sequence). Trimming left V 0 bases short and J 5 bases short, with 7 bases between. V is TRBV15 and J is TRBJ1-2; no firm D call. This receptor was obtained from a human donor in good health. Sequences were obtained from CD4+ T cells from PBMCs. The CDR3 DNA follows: TGTGCCACCAGCAGAGATGAAGGTTATGGCTACACCTTC. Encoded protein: CATSRDEGYGYTF.